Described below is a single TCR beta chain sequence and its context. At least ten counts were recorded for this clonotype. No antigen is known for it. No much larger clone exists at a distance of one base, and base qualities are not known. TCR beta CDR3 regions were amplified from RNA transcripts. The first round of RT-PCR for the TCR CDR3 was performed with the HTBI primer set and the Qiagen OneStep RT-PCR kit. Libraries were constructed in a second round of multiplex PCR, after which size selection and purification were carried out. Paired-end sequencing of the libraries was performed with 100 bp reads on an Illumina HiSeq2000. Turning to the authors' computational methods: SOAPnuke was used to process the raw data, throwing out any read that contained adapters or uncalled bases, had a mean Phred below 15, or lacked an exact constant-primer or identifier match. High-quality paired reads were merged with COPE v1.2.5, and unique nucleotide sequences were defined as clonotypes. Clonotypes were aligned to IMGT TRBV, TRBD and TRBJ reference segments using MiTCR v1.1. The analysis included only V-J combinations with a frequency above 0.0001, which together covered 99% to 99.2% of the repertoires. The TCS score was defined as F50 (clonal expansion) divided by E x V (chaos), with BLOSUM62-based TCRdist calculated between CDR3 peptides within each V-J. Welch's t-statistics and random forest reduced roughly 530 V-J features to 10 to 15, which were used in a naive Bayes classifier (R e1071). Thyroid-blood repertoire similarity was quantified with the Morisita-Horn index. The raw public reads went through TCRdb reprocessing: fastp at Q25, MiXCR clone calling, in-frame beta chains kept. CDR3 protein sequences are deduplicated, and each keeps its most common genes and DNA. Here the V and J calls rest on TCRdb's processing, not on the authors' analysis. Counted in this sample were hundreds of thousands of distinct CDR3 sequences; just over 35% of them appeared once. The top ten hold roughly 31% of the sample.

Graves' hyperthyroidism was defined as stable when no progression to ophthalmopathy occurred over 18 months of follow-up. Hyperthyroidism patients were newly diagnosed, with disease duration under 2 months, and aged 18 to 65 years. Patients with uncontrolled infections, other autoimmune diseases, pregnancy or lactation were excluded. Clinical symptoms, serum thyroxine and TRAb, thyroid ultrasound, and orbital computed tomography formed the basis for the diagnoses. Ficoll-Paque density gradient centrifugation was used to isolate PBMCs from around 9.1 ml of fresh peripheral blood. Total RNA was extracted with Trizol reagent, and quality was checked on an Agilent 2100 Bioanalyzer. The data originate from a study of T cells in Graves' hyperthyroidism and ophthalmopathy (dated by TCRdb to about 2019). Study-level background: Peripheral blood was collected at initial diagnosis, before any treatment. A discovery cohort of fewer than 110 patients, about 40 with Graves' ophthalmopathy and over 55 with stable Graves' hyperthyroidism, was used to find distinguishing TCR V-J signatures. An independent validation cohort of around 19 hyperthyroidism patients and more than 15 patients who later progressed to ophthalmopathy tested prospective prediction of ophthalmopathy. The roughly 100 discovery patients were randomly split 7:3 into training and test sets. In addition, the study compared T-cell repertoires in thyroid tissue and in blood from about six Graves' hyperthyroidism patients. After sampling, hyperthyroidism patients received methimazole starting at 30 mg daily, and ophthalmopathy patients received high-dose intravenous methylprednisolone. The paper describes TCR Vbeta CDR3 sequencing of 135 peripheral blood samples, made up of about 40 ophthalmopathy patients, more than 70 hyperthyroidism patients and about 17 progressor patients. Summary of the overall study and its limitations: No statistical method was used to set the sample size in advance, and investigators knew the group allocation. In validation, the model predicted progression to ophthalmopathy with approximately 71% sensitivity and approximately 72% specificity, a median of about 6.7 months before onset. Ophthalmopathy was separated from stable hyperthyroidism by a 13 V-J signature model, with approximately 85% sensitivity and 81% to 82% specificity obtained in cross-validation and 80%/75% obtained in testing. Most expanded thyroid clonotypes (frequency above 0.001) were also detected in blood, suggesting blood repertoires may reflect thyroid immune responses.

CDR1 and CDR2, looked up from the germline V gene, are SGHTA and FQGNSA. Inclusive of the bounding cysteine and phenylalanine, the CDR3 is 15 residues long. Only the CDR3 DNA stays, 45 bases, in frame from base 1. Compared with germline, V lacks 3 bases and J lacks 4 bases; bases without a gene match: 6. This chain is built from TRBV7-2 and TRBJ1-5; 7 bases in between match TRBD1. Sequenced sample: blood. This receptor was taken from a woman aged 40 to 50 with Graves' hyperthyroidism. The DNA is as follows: TGTGCCAGCAGCTTGGCGGGACAGCCTAATCAGCCCCAGCATTTT. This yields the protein CASSLAGQPNQPQHF.